Below, 5 T cell receptor beta chains from the same sample are listed, as sequenced in a study of beta chain features in type 1 diabetes. These receptors' targets are unknown. General observations from the study: There was a moderate but significant shortening of TCRB CDR3s in all four CD4+ subsets of Type 1 diabetes patients.

The entirety of the isolated RNA underwent reverse transcription, so expressed TCRB transcripts were sequenced. Sequencing was performed with immunoSEQ multiplex PCR; in TCRdb, only in-frame clones are kept and a portion is missing. Of 630,000 or so clones in the sample, over 12% are singletons; the top ten hold just under 0.04%. Sequencing was performed on naive CD4+ T cells from blood. The receptor source for this set is a man aged 18 to 30 with type 1 diabetes.

This clone was seen ten or more times. The chain combines TRBV28 with TRBJ2-3; unclear D gene. This CDR3 is 13 amino acids long. CDR1 and CDR2 from the germline V gene are MDHEN and SYDVKM. V was cut by 7 bases and J by 2 bases, with 10 bases left in between. DNA for the CDR3: TGTGCCAGCATCCGTCGGGTCACAGATACGCAGTATTTT. Translating it yields CASIRRVTDTQYF. Together with reference TRBV28 and TRBJ2-3, the CDR3 gives the full variable domain: DVKVTQSSRYLVKRTGEKVFLECVQDMDHENMFWYRQDPGLGLRLIYFSYDVKMKEKGDIPEGYSVSREKKERFSLILESASTNQTSMYLCASIRRVTDTQYFGPGTRLTVL.

This sequence joins TRBV9 and TRBJ2-7; TRBD2 aligns across 11 bases. This CDR3 is built from 14 residues. J was trimmed by 3 bases and V by 3 bases; bases with no gene match: 2. CDR1 SGDLS and CDR2 YYNGEE come from the germline V gene. As DNA, the CDR3 is TGTGCCAGCAGCGGAACTAGCGGGGGCTACGAGCAGTACTTC. It specifies CASSGTSGGYEQYF.

This clone was seen more than once but under ten times. This sample also contains other DNA sequences that code for the same CDR3. The chain joins TRBV15 to TRBJ2-2; D is tentatively TRBD1 or TRBD2 (5 bases each). Germline loops: CDR1 LNHNV, CDR2 YYDKDF (reference sequence). Deletions cut 1 base from V and 8 bases from J, with 8 bases between. The CDR3 totals 13 residues. This CDR3 reads CATSRVGTGELFF. In DNA, the CDR3 is TGTGCCACCAGCAGAGTCGGGACGGGGGAGCTGTTTTTT. Drawing the rest from reference TRBV15 and TRBJ2-2, the complete variable domain is DAMVIQNPRYQVTQFGKPVTLSCSQTLNHNVMYWYQQKSSQAPKLLFHYYDKDFNNEADTPDNFQSRRPNTSFCFLDIRSPGLGDTAMYLCATSRVGTGELFFGEGSRLTVL.

This chain links TRBV7-6 with TRBJ2-7, with D perhaps TRBD1 or TRBD2 (5 bases each). This CDR3 region has 15 residues. CDR1 is SGHVS and CDR2 is FNYEAQ in the germline V gene. The germline V and J ends were trimmed by 0 bases and 1 base, with 10 bases remaining between them. CDR3 nucleotide sequence: TGTGCCAGCAGCTTAGCTGGGGGACCATCCTACGAGCAGTACTTC. It is translated as CASSLAGGPSYEQYF.

This clone was counted only a few times. The rearrangement uses TRBV7-6 and TRBJ1-5; D remains ambiguous. Trimming took off 1 base at V and 0 bases at J, with 7 bases between the two ends. The CDR3 is made up of 15 amino acids. CDR1 SGHVS and CDR2 FNYEAQ come from the germline V gene. The DNA for the CDR3 is TGTGCCAGCAGCTTAGGAGTAGGTAGCAATCAGCCCCAGCATTTT. Its protein product is CASSLGVGSNQPQHF.